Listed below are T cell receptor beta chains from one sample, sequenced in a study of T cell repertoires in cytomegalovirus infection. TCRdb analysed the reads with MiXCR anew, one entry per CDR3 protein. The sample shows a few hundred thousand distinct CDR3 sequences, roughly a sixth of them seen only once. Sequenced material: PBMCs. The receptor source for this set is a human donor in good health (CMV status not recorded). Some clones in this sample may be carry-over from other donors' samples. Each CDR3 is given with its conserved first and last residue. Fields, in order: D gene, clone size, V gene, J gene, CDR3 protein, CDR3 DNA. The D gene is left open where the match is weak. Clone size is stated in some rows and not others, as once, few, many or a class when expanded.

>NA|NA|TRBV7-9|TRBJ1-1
CASSLTPSGRAFF
TGTGCCAGCAGCCTGACACCATCAGGCCGGGCTTTCTTT
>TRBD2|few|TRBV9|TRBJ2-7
CASSVGTSGYEQYF
TGTGCCAGCAGCGTAGGGACTAGCGGGTACGAGCAGTACTTC
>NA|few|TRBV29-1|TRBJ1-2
CSVEVWGLGLNYGYTF
TGCAGCGTTGAAGTATGGGGGCTAGGACTAAACTATGGCTACACCTTC
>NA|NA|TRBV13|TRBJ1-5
CASSDSRLNQPQHF
TGTGCCAGCAGCGATAGCAGGCTAAACCAGCCCCAGCATTTT
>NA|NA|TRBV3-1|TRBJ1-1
CASSQGPRGMNTEAFF
TGTGCCAGCAGCCAAGGGCCACGGGGGATGAACACTGAAGCTTTCTTT
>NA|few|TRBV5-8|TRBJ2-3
CASSLARFGTQYF
TGTGCCAGCAGCTTGGCCAGGTTCGGTACGCAGTATTTT
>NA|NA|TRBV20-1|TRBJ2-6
CSARRSGAGANVLTF
TGCAGTGCTAGAAGGTCAGGGGCTGGGGCCAACGTCCTGACTTTC
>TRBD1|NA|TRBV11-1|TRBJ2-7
CASSKPGQGTYEQYF
TGTGCCAGCAGCAAACCGGGACAGGGGACCTACGAGCAGTACTTC
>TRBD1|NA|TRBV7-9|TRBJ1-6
CASSTGLTYNSPLHF
TGTGCCAGTTCGACAGGGCTGACTTATAATTCACCCCTCCACTTT
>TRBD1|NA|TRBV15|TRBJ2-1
CATSRGTGGNNEQFF
TGTGCCACCAGCCGGGGGACAGGGGGAAACAATGAGCAGTTCTTC
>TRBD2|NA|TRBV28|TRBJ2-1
CASSLLSSGGNEQFF
TGTGCCAGCAGTTTATTGTCTAGCGGGGGCAATGAGCAGTTCTTC
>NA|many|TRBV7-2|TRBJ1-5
CASSLNKVLSNQPQHF
TGTGCCAGCAGCTTAAACAAGGTTCTTAGCAATCAGCCCCAGCATTTT
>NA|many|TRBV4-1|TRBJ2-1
CASSQERASEVPNEQFF
TGCGCCAGCAGCCAAGAGCGTGCTAGCGAAGTCCCAAATGAGCAGTTCTTC
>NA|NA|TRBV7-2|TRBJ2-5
CASSLVLGQETQYF
TGTGCCAGCAGCTTAGTATTGGGCCAAGAGACCCAGTACTTC
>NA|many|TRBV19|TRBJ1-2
CASSPDTYGYTF
TGTGCCAGTAGTCCGGACACCTATGGCTACACCTTC
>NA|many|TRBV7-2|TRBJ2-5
CASSLVQVTGETQYF
TGTGCCAGCAGCTTAGTACAGGTTACGGGAGAGACCCAGTACTTC
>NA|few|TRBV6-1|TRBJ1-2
CASSVEGSRAGYTF
TGTGCCAGCAGTGTCGAGGGGTCAAGGGCTGGCTACACCTTC
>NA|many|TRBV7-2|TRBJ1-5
CASSLLARVEQPQHF
TGTGCCAGCAGCTTACTGGCCAGGGTAGAGCAGCCCCAGCATTTT
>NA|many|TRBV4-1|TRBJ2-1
CASSQNQLSTDEQFF
TGCGCCAGCAGCCAAAATCAACTTTCCACCGATGAGCAGTTCTTC
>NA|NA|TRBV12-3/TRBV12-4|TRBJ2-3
CASSLGATDTQYF
TGTGCCAGCAGTTTAGGGGCCACAGATACGCAGTATTTT
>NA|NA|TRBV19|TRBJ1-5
CASGRAVGNQPQHF
TGTGCCAGTGGGCGGGCAGTAGGCAATCAGCCCCAGCATTTT
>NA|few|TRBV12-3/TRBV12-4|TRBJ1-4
CASNVQGYEKLFF
TGTGCCAGCAACGTACAGGGTTATGAAAAACTGTTTTTT
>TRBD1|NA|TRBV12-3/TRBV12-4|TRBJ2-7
CASSLGRQGLGEQYF
TGTGCCAGCAGTTTGGGCCGACAGGGGCTAGGCGAGCAGTACTTC
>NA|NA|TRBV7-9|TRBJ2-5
CASSLSSGANGKTQYF
TGTGCCAGCAGCTTAAGTTCAGGGGCTAACGGGAAGACCCAGTACTTC
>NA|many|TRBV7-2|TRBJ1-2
CASSLNSPPRGYTF
TGTGCCAGCAGCTTAAACAGCCCGCCGAGAGGCTACACCTTC
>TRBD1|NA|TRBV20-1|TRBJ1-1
CSASDKNRGSFNTEAFF
TGCAGTGCCTCGGATAAAAACAGGGGGAGTTTCAACACTGAAGCTTTCTTT
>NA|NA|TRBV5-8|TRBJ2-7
CASSLRIAGEQYF
TGTGCCAGCAGCTTGAGGATCGCCGGCGAGCAGTACTTC
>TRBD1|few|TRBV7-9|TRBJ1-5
CASSSGADRSRNQPQHF
TGTGCCAGCAGCTCCGGGGCGGACAGGAGCCGCAATCAGCCCCAGCATTTT
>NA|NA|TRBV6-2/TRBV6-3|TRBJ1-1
CASSPAGAPNTEAFF
TGTGCCAGCAGCCCCGCCGGGGCGCCGAACACTGAAGCTTTCTTT
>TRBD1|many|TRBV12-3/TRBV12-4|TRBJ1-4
CASSSLDRSWEKLFF
TGTGCCAGCAGTTCCCTGGACAGGAGTTGGGAAAAACTGTTTTTT
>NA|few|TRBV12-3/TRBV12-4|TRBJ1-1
CASSFFGIPEAFF
TGTGCCAGCAGTTTTTTCGGTATCCCTGAAGCTTTCTTT
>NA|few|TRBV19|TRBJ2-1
CATSTSLQFQEQFF
TGTGCCACCAGTACGAGCCTACAGTTCCAGGAGCAGTTCTTC
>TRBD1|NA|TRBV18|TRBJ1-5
CASSPGTGQDQPQHF
TGTGCCAGCTCACCAGGGACAGGCCAGGACCAGCCCCAGCATTTT
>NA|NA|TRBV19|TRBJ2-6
CASSRSLLETGANVLTF
TGTGCCAGTAGTAGGAGCCTCCTGGAGACTGGGGCCAACGTCCTGACTTTC
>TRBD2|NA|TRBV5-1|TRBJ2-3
CASGQRGSSTDTQYF
TGCGCCAGCGGTCAGCGGGGGTCTAGCACAGATACGCAGTATTTT
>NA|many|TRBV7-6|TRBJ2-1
CASSSGRGEQFF
TGTGCCAGCAGCTCCGGTCGAGGTGAGCAGTTCTTC
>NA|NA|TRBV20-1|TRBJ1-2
CSARDGDGYTF
TGCAGTGCTAGAGATGGGGATGGCTACACCTTC
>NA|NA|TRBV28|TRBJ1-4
CASRAGGGEKLFF
TGTGCCAGCAGGGCGGGGGGCGGTGAAAAACTGTTTTTT
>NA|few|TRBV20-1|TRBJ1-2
CSARDLSAGTYGYTF
TGCAGTGCTAGAGATCTTTCGGCGGGAACCTATGGCTACACCTTC
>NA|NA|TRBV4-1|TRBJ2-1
CASSLAGDNEQFF
TGCGCCAGCAGCCTGGCAGGGGACAATGAGCAGTTCTTC
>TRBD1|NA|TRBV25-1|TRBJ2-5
CASSGNRGIQETQYF
TGTGCCAGCAGTGGAAACAGGGGGATACAAGAGACCCAGTACTTC
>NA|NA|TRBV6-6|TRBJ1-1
CASSRPYGDTEAFF
TGTGCCAGCAGTAGACCTTATGGGGACACTGAAGCTTTCTTT
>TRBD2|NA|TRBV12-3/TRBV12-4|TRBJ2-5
CASSFLAGVQETQYF
TGTGCCAGCAGTTTCCTAGCGGGGGTGCAAGAGACCCAGTACTTC
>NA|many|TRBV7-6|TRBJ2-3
CASSLTEIFTDTQYF
TGTGCCAGCAGCTTGACAGAGATCTTCACAGATACGCAGTATTTT
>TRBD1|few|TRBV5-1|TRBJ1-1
CASTRTGEPTEAFF
TGCGCCAGCACGCGGACAGGGGAACCCACTGAAGCTTTCTTT
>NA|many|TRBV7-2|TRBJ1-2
CASSLGEDYGYTF
TGTGCCAGCAGCCTGGGTGAGGACTATGGCTACACCTTC
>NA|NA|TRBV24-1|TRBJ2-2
CATSETTGPNTGELFF
TGTGCCACCAGTGAAACCACAGGGCCGAACACCGGGGAGCTGTTTTTT
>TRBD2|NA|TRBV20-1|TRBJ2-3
CSARGTSGGGRWTDTQYF
TGCAGTGCTCGGGGGACTAGCGGGGGTGGGAGATGGACAGATACGCAGTATTTT
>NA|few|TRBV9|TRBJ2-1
CASSAYGGRSYNEQFF
TGTGCCAGCAGCGCCTACGGGGGCCGCTCCTACAATGAGCAGTTCTTC
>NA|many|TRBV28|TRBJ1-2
CATGQIYGYTF
TGTGCCACCGGACAGATCTATGGCTACACCTTC
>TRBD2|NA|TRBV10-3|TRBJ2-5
CAISGAPGGETQYF
TGTGCCATCAGTGGGGCCCCCGGGGGGGAGACCCAGTACTTC
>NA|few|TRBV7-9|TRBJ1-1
CASTGGKAFF
TGTGCCAGCACGGGGGGGAAAGCTTTCTTT
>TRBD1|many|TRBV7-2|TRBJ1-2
CASSLRMPGQGAGYIYGYTF
TGTGCCAGCAGCTTACGGATGCCGGGACAGGGGGCAGGTTATATCTATGGCTACACCTTC